This T cell receptor beta chain was captured by sequencing in a study of cytomegalovirus exposure and HLA in healthy donors. Both 60 Vbeta primers and 13 Jbeta primers went into the PCR. Generated by immunoSEQ multiplex PCR, the TCRdb table keeps only in-frame clones and is missing some. The table lists 180,000 or so clones, around four fifths of them singletons. The CDR3 is 14 residues long. Germline CDR1 reads LNHNV; CDR2 reads YYDKDF (reference sequence). The V segment lost 5 bases and the J segment 10 bases; nucleotides outside the gene matches: 10. The J gene is TRBJ2-4, the V gene TRBV15, with TRBD1 matching over 8 bases. What was sequenced was PBMCs. This sequence originates from a man aged 18 to 29 in good health and CMV-seronegative. The CDR3 region has the DNA TGTGCCACCAGCCCGGGGCAGGGGGCAAGTATTCAGTACTTC. It yields the protein CATSPGQGASIQYF.